These 12 T cell receptor beta chains came from one sample sequenced in a study of cytomegalovirus exposure and HLA in healthy donors. The primer mix had 60 Vbeta and 13 Jbeta primers. Clones were read by immunoSEQ multiplex PCR, and TCRdb kept only the in-frame ones, dropping some. The repertoire has about 170,000 clones, around 68% of them found once; the top ten carry about 1.6%. Sample: PBMCs. These receptors came from a girl aged 5 to 17 in good health and CMV-seronegative.

This clone was seen just once. J is TRBJ2-1 and V is TRBV10-2; 11 bases align to TRBD2. J lost 7 bases, V lost 6 bases, and 5 bases had no gene match. The CDR3 consists of 14 residues. CDR1 is WSHSY, CDR2 SAAADI, per germline. In nucleotides, the CDR3 is TGCGCCAGCAGCGATAGCGGGGGGGCAAATGAGCAGTTCTTC. The encoded protein is CASSDSGGANEQFF.

The rearrangement links TRBV20-1 to TRBJ2-7; D gene ambiguous. V lost 0 bases to trimming and J lost 3 bases, with 3 bases between them. This CDR3 spans 11 amino acids. CDR1 DFQATT and CDR2 SNEGSKA come from the germline V gene (reference sequence). The CDR3 reads CSARDLYEQYF. The CDR3 DNA sequence: TGCAGTGCTAGAGATCTCTACGAGCAGTACTTC.

The chain recombines TRBV6-5 with TRBJ1-6; the D is unclear. CDR1 and CDR2 from the germline V gene are MNHEY and SVGAGI. There are 15 residues in the CDR3. V dropped 5 bases and J dropped 9 bases, with 17 bases sitting between them. Here the CDR3 DNA reads TGTGCCAGCAGTCGCCCGGGTGCTTTGGGTTCACCCCTCCACTTT. Encoded protein: CASSRPGALGSPLHF.

This CDR3 reads CASSLRTSGSTDTQYF. CDR3 sequence (DNA): TGTGCCAGCAGCCTCAGGACTAGCGGAAGCACAGATACGCAGTATTTT. The chain uses TRBV7-6 and TRBJ2-3, with 10 bases lining up with TRBD2. Germline CDR1 SGHVS, CDR2 FNYEAQ. CDR3 length equals 16 residues. Germline trimming cut 5 bases from V and 0 bases from J; bases unmatched to any gene: 5.

This chain connects TRBV5-1 to TRBJ2-1; D perhaps matches TRBD1 (5 bases). The CDR3 covers 16 residues. The V end lost 7 bases, the J end lost 9 bases, and 26 bases lay between the germline ends. The germline V gene has CDR1 SGHRS and CDR2 YFSETQ. The CDR3 sequence: CASLDLKAGPKREQFF. The CDR3 region has the DNA TGCGCCAGCCTCGATCTTAAGGCAGGGCCCAAGCGTGAGCAGTTCTTC.

The chain combines TRBV30 with TRBJ2-2; perhaps TRBD2 as D (6 bases). V lost 8 bases and J 5 bases, leaving 6 bases between the germline ends. Germline V gives CDR1 GTSNPN, CDR2 SVGIG (reference sequence). The CDR3 covers 10 residues. CDR3 nucleotides: TGTGCCGGGGGGACCGGGGAGCTGTTTTTT. It codes for CAGGTGELFF.

The chain couples TRBV29-1 to TRBJ1-1, with a tentative D call TRBD1 (5 bases). Germline CDR1 SQVTM, CDR2 ANQGSEA. V lost 3 bases to trimming and J lost 9 bases, with 17 bases between them. The CDR3 runs 13 residues. CDR3: CSVEGQGTYKAFF. The CDR3 nucleotides read TGCAGCGTTGAGGGGCAGGGAACCTACAAAGCTTTCTTT.

This clone has more than one count but fewer than ten. The V and J genes are TRBV12-5 and TRBJ2-7; weak D call: TRBD1 (5 bases). Trimming removed 6 bases at V and 9 bases at J, with 18 bases between. In germline, CDR1 is LGHNT, CDR2 FRNRAP. The CDR3 loop spans 13 amino acids. CDR3 sequence reads: CASGATVNLGQYF. In nucleotides, the CDR3 is TGTGCTAGTGGCGCGACAGTGAACCTGGGGCAGTACTTC.

The gene calls are TRBV6-6 and TRBJ1-3, with D hard to call. Between the trimmed V and J ends, which lost 0 bases and 0 bases, there was a span of 9 bases. Germline V gene sequence: CDR1 MNHNY, CDR2 SVGAGI (reference sequence). This CDR3 region has 16 residues. The DNA of the CDR3 is TGTGCCAGCAGTTACTCAGAGGGCCTCTCTGGAAACACCATATATTTT. It encodes CASSYSEGLSGNTIYF.

The V call is TRBV11-2, the J call TRBJ2-3; 12 bases align to TRBD2. J gave up 3 bases and V 3 bases, and 7 bases lay outside the gene matches. The CDR3 consists of 17 residues. Per the germline V gene, CDR1 is SGHAT and CDR2 is FQNNGV. CDR3 DNA: TGTGCCAGCAGCTTCCAAACGACTAGCGGGGGAACAGATACGCAGTATTTT. Amino acid sequence: CASSFQTTSGGTDTQYF.

This clone came up once. This chain links TRBV11-2 with TRBJ2-3, with D possibly TRBD2 on 6 matching bases. This CDR3 is built from 14 residues. From germline, CDR1 is SGHAT and CDR2 FQNNGV. V gave up 8 bases and J gave up 5 bases, with 17 bases separating them. This chain's CDR3 is CASCRGLLVDTQYF. In DNA form, the CDR3 reads TGTGCCAGCTGTCGGGGGTTACTCGTAGATACGCAGTATTTT.

The V call is TRBV5-6, the J call TRBJ1-1; the D is unclear. The CDR3 is made up of 13 amino acids. From germline, CDR1 is SGHDT and CDR2 YYEEEE. Trimming shortened V by 4 bases and J by 3 bases, and 10 bases separated the two germline ends. CDR3 sequence reads: CASSRDTYTEAFF. In DNA, the CDR3 is TGTGCCAGCAGCCGAGACACATACACTGAAGCTTTCTTT.